The sequence of this T cell receptor (beta chain) was determined in a study of T cell responses to AZD1222 COVID-19 vaccine. Second doses were pooled across both intervals (about 4 or about 12 weeks). This clone was counted between two and nine times. Its antigen is not identified. Some clones are missing from TCRdb's copy, which holds only in-frame ones; the method was immunoSEQ multiplex PCR. This table holds approximately 110,000 clones, 85% to 90% found once. J was trimmed by 4 bases and V by 7 bases; bases with no gene match: 9. This CDR3 region has 14 residues. Per germline, CDR1 MNHEY and CDR2 SVGAGI. General study findings and limits: Vaccination with two AZD1222 doses was followed by a rise in Spike-specific TCR breadth and depth. In all cases, repertoires were sampled only after the peak T cell response. Reportedly, nearly half the spike-specific TCRs target unmutated variant regions.

The chain is built from TRBV6-5 and TRBJ2-5, with 7 bases matching TRBD2. The starting material was peripheral blood, obtained 28 days after the second AZD1222 dose. This receptor was identified in an adult who received the AZD1222 COVID-19 vaccine. CDR3 loop: CASIRGLGAETQYF. The CDR3 DNA follows: TGTGCCAGCATTAGAGGACTAGGAGCAGAGACCCAGTACTTC.